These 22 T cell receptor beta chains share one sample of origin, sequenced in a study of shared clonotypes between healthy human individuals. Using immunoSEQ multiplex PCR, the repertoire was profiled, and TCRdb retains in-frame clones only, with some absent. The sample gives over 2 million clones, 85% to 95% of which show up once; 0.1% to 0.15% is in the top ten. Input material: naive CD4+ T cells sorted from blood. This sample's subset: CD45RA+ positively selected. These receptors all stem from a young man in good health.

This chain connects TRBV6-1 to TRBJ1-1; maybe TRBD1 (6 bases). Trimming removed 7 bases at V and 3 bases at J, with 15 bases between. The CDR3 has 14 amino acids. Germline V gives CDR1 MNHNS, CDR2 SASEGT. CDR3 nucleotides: TGTGCCAGCAATCAGGGCAGGGGTGACACTGAAGCTTTCTTT. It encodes CASNQGRGDTEAFF.

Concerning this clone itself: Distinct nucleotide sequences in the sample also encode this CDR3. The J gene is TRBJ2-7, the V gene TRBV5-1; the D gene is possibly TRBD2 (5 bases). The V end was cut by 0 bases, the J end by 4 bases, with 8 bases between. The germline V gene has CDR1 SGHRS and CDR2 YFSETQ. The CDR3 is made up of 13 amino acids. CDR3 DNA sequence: TGCGCCAGCAGCTTGGGCCCGGGATACGAGCAGTACTTC. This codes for CASSLGPGYEQYF.

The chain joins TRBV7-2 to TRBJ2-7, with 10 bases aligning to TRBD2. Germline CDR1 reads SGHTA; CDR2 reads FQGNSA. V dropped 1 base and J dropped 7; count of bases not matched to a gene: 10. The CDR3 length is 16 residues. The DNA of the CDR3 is TGTGCCAGCAGCTTAGTTACAGGACTAGCGGCGGAGGAGCAGTACTTC. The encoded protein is CASSLVTGLAAEEQYF.

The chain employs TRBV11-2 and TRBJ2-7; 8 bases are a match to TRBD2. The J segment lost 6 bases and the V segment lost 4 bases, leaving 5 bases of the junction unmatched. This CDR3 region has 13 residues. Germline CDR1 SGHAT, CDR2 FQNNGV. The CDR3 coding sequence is TGTGCCAGCAGCTCGACTAGCGTTTCCGAGCAGTACTTC. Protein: CASSSTSVSEQYF.

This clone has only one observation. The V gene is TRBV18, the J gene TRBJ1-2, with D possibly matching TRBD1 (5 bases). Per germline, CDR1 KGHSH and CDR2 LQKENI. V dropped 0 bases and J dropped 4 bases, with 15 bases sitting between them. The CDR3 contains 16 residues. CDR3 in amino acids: CASSPPATANTYGYTF. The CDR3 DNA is TGTGCCAGCTCACCACCAGCGACAGCCAACACCTATGGCTACACCTTC.

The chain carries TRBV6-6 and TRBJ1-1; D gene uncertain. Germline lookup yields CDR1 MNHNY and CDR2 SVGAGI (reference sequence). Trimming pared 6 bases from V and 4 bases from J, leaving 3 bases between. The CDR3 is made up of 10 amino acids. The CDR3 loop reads CASRATEAFF. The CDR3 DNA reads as TGTGCCAGCAGAGCCACTGAAGCTTTCTTT.

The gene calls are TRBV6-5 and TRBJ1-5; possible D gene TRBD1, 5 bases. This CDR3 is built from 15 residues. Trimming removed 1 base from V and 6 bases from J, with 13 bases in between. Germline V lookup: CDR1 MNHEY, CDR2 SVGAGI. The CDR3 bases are TGTGCCAGCAGTTACTTAGGACCTGGGACTCAGCCCCAGCATTTT. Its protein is CASSYLGPGTQPQHF.

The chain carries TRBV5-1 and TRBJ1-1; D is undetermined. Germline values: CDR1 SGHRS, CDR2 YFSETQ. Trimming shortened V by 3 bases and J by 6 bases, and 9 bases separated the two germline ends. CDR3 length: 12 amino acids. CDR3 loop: CASSSEIAEAFF. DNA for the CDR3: TGCGCCAGCAGCTCCGAGATAGCTGAAGCTTTCTTT.

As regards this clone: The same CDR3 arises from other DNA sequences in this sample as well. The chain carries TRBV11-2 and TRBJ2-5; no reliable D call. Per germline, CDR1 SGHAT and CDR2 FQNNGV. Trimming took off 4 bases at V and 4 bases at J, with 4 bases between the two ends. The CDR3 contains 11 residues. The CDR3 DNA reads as TGTGCCAGCAGCTCTCGAGAGACCCAGTACTTC. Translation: CASSSRETQYF.

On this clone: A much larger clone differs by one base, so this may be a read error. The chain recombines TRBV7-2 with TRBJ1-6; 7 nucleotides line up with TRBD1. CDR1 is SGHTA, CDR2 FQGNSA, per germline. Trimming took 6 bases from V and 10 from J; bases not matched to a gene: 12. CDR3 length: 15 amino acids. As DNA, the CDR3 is TGTGCCAGCAGGCCCACGACAGGGAGTAACTCACCCCTCCACTTT. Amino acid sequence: CASRPTTGSNSPLHF.

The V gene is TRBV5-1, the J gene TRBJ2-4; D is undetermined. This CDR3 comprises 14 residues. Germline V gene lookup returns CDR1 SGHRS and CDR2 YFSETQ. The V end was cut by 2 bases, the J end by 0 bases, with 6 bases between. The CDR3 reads CASSFELAKNIQYF. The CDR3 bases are TGCGCCAGCAGCTTCGAACTAGCCAAAAACATTCAGTACTTC.

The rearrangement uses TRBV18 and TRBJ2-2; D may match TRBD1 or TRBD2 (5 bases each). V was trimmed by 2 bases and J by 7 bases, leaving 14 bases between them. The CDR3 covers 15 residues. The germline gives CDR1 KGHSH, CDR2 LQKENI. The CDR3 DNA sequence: TGTGCCAGCTCACCATGGGGGAAAGGTGACGGGGAGCTGTTTTTT. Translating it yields CASSPWGKGDGELFF.

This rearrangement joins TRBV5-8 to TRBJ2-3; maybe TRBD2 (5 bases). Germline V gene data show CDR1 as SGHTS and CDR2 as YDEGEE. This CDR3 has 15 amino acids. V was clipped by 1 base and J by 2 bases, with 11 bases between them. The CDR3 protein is CASSLSRGPTDTQYF. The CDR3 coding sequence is TGTGCCAGCAGCTTGTCCCGGGGTCCCACAGATACGCAGTATTTT. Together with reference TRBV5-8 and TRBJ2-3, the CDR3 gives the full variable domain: EAGVTQSPTHLIKTRGQQATLRCSPISGHTSVYWYQQALGLGLQFLLWYDEGEERNRGNFPPRFSGRQFPNYSSELNVNALELEDSALYLCASSLSRGPTDTQYFGPGTRLTVL.

CDR3 loop: CASSRTGGTDTQYF. Written as DNA, the CDR3 is TGTGCCAGTAGTAGGACAGGAGGCACAGATACGCAGTATTTT. This chain joins TRBV19 and TRBJ2-3; 7 nucleotides match TRBD1. CDR1 is LNHDA and CDR2 is SQIVND in the germline V gene (reference sequence). Trimming cost V 4 bases and J 1 base; bases outside gene matches: 2. The CDR3 is 14 residues long.

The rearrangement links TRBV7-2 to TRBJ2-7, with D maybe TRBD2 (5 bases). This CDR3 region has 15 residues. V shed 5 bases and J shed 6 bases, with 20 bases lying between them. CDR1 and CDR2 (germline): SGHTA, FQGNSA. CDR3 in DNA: TGTGCCAGCAGCCCCGGACTGGCAACGGTATCCGAGCAGTACTTC. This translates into CASSPGLATVSEQYF. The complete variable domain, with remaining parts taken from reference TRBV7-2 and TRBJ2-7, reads GAGVSQSPSNKVTEKGKDVELRCDPISGHTALYWYRQSLGQGLEFLIYFQGNSAPDKSGLPSDRFSAERTGGSVSTLTIQRTQQEDSAVYLCASSPGLATVSEQYFGPGTRLTVT.

Written as DNA, the CDR3 is TGTGCCACCCATAGGACAACCATCTCCTACGAGCAGTACTTC. Its translation: CATHRTTISYEQYF. The chain combines TRBV6-1 with TRBJ2-7; perhaps TRBD1 as D (5 bases). The V end was cut by 10 bases, the J end by 0 bases, with 16 bases between. CDR1 is MNHNS and CDR2 is SASEGT in the germline V gene. The CDR3 is made up of 14 amino acids.

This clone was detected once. CDR3 nucleotide sequence: TGTGCCAGCAGCCAGGGGACCTACAATGAGCAGTTCTTC. Protein sequence: CASSQGTYNEQFF. The chain links TRBV5-4 to TRBJ2-1; TRBD1 might be the D (6 bases). The length of the CDR3 is 13 residues. Germline V gene lookup returns CDR1 SGHNT and CDR2 YYREEE (reference sequence). Trimming removed 4 bases at V and 2 bases at J, with 7 bases between.

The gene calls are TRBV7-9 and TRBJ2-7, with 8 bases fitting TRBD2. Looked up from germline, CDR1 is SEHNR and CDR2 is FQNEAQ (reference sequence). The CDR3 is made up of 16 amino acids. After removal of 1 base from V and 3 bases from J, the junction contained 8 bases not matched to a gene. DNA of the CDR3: TGTGCCAGCAGCTTAGGAGGGACTAGGGTTGGCTACGAGCAGTACTTC. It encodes CASSLGGTRVGYEQYF.

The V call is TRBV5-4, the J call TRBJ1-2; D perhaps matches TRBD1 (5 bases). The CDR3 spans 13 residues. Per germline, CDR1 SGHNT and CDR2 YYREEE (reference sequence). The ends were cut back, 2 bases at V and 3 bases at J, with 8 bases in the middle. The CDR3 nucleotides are TGTGCCAGCAGCTTTGGGGGGTACTATGGCTACACCTTC. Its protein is CASSFGGYYGYTF.

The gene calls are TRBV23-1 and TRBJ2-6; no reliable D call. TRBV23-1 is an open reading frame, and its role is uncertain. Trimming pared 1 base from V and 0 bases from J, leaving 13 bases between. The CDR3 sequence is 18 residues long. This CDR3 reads CASSQWIRPNSGANVLTF. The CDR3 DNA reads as TGCGCCAGCAGTCAATGGATCAGGCCGAACTCTGGGGCCAACGTCCTGACTTTC.

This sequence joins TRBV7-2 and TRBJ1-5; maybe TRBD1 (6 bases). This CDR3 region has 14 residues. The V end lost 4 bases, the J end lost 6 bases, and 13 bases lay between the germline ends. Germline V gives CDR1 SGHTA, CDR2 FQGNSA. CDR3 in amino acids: CASSSPGAVQPQHF. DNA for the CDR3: TGTGCCAGCAGCTCCCCGGGGGCGGTTCAGCCCCAGCATTTT.

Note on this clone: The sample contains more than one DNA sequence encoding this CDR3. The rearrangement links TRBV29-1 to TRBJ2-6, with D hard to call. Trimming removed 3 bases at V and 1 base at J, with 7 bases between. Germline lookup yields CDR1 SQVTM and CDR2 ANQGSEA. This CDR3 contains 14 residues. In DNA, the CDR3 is TGCAGCGTTGATAGCTCTTCTGGGGCCAACGTCCTGACTTTC. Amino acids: CSVDSSSGANVLTF.